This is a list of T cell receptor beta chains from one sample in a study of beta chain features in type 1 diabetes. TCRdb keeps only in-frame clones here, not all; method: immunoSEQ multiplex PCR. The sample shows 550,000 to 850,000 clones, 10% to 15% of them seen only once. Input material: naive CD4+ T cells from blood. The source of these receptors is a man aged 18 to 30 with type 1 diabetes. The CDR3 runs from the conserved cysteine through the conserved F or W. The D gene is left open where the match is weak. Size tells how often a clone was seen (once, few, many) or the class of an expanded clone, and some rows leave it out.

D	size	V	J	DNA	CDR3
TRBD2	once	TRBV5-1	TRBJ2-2	TGCGCCAGCAGCTCCGGGGGGGACACCGGGGAGCTGTTTTTT	CASSSGGDTGELFF
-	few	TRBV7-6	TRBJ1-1	TGTGCCAGCAGCTCTCAGGGTGGTGGCACTGAAGCTTTCTTT	CASSSQGGGTEAFF
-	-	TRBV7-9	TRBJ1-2	TGTGCCAGCAGCTTAGGCCCCACCGTGGAGGGCTACACCTTC	CASSLGPTVEGYTF
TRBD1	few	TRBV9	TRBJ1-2	TGTGCCAGCAGCCTCCTTCCGACCGACAGGGTAGAAGGCTACACCTTC	CASSLLPTDRVEGYTF
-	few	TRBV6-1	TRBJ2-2	TGTGCCAGCATTCACAGAAACACCGGGGAGCTGTTTTTT	CASIHRNTGELFF
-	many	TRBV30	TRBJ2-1	TGTGCCTGGAGTCCCCTATACAATGAGCAGTTCTTC	CAWSPLYNEQFF
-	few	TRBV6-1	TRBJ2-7	TGTGCCAGCAGTGCGGCATACGAGCAGTACTTC	CASSAAYEQYF
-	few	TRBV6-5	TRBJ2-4	TGTGCCAGCAGTTACCCCAGACTAAACATTCAGTACTTC	CASSYPRLNIQYF
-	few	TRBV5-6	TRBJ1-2	TGTGCCAGCTTCTCGGTCGGGATCCTTGGCTACACCTTC	CASFSVGILGYTF
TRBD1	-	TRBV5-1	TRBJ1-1	TGCGCCAGCAGCCCACCCGGGACAGGGGCGAACACTGAAGCTTTCTTT	CASSPPGTGANTEAFF
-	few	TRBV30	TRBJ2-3	TGTGCCTGGAGTGCGGGGTTAAGGGCAGATACGCAGTATTTT	CAWSAGLRADTQYF
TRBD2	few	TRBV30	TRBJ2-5	TGTGCCTGGAGTGTTAGTGGACTAGCGGGAAGGGGCCAGTACTTC	CAWSVSGLAGRGQYF
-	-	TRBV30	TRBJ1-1	TGTGCCTGGTGCCCCCTACAGGCATCTGGAGAAGCTTTCTTT	CAWCPLQASGEAFF
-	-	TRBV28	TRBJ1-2	TGTGCCAGCAGCCTTAGAGCCTATGGCTACACCTTC	CASSLRAYGYTF
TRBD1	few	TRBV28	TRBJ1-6	TGTGCCAGCAGTCTCGGGACAGGGGGTAAAAATTCACCCCTCCACTTT	CASSLGTGGKNSPLHF
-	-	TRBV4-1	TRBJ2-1	TGCGCCAGCAGCCAAGTAGGGAAGGATGAGCAGTTCTTC	CASSQVGKDEQFF
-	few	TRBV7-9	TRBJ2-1	TGTGCCAGCTCTCAGTTAGGCTCCTACAATGAGCAGTTCTTC	CASSQLGSYNEQFF
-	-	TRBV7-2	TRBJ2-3	TGTGCCAGCAGCTTAGCGCAATCGAGGAGCACAGATACGCAGTATTTT	CASSLAQSRSTDTQYF
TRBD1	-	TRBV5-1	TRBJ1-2	TGCGCCAGCAGCTGGGACAGCAGTGTCTATGGCTACACCTTC	CASSWDSSVYGYTF
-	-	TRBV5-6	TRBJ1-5	TGTGCCAGCAGCTTGGTCGGAAATAGCAATCAGCCCCAGCATTTT	CASSLVGNSNQPQHF
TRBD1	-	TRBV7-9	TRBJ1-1	TGTGCCAGCAGCTTAGGACAGGGTCTGAACACTGAAGCTTTCTTT	CASSLGQGLNTEAFF
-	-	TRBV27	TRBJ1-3	TGTGCCAGCAGGGGGCGCGGTGCTGGAAACACCATATATTTT	CASRGRGAGNTIYF
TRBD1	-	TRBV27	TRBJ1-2	TGTGCCAGCAGTTCAGGGGGCGCGGACTATGGCTACACCTTC	CASSSGGADYGYTF
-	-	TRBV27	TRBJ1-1	TGTGCCAGCAGTTTAAGAGGTCGCTGGAACACTGAAGCTTTCTTT	CASSLRGRWNTEAFF
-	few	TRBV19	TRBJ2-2	TGTGCCAGTAGTATAAGACAGCTCCCGAGCACCGGGGAGCTGTTTTTT	CASSIRQLPSTGELFF
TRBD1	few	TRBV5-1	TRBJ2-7	TGCGCCAGCAGCGACACCGGGACAGGGCCCACAGGAATCTACGAGCAGTACTTC	CASSDTGTGPTGIYEQYF
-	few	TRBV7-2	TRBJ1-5	TGTGCCAGCAGCCCAGAGGGGGATTGGGGTCAGCCCCAGCATTTT	CASSPEGDWGQPQHF
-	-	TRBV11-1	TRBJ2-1	TGTGCCAGCAGCTTGGACCATTACAATGAGCAGTTCTTC	CASSLDHYNEQFF
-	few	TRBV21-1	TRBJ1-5	TGTGCCAGCCACCACCCTCGGGGAGGCAATCAGCCCCAGCATTTT	CASHHPRGGNQPQHF
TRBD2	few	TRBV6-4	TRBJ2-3	TGTGCCAGCAGTGCGTCTAGCGGATACACAGATACGCAGTATTTT	CASSASSGYTDTQYF
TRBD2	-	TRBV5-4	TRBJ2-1	TGTGCCAGCAGCCCCACTCTAGCGGGGCCCTACAATGAGCAGTTCTTC	CASSPTLAGPYNEQFF
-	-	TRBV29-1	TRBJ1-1	TGCAGCGTTGTTCCTGACACTGAAGCTTTCTTT	CSVVPDTEAFF
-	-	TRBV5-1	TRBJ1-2	TGCGCCAGCAGTGTAGCCGGAGATTATGGCTACACCTTC	CASSVAGDYGYTF
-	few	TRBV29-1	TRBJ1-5	TGCAGCGTTGCAGGGGAGGCCCAGCCCCAGCATTTT	CSVAGEAQPQHF
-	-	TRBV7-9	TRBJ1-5	TGTGCCAGCAGCCCTGGGACCGCGTATCAGCCCCAGCATTTT	CASSPGTAYQPQHF
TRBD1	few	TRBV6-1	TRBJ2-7	TGTGCCAGCAGTACAGGGGCAGGAACCTACGAGCAGTACTTC	CASSTGAGTYEQYF
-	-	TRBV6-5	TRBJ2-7	TGTGCCAGCAGTTACTCGGGGGGCGACTACACCGAGCAGTACTTC	CASSYSGGDYTEQYF
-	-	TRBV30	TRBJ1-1	TGTGCCTGGAAGGGGTTGAGATTTGAAGCTTTCTTT	CAWKGLRFEAFF
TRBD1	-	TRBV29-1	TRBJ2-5	TGCAGCGCCGAGGGGACAGGGGGAGGGTTGGAGACCCAGTACTTC	CSAEGTGGGLETQYF
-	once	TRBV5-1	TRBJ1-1	TGCGCCAGCAGCTCGACAGCGAACACTGAAGCTTTCTTT	CASSSTANTEAFF
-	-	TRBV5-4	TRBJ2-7	TGTGCCAGCAGCTTCGGGGTGCGGGCTACCTACGAGCAGTACTTC	CASSFGVRATYEQYF
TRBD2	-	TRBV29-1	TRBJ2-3	TGCAGCGTCGCGGGACTAGCGGGGGGAGGTAGCACAGATACGCAGTATTTT	CSVAGLAGGGSTDTQYF
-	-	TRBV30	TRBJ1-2	TGTGCCTGGAGTAGGGGGACTGTGGGAGGCTACACCTTC	CAWSRGTVGGYTF
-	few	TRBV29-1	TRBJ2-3	TGCAGCGTCGACACCTTCACAGATACGCAGTATTTT	CSVDTFTDTQYF
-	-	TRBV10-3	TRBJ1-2	TGTGCCATCAGTGATGGAGGGGATGGCTACACCTTC	CAISDGGDGYTF
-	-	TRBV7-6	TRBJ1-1	TGTGCCAGCTCCGGGGGCCCTCTGAACACTGAAGCTTTCTTT	CASSGGPLNTEAFF
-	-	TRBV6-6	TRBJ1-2	TGTGCCAGCAGCCCTACCGGGCAACTAAAGGGCTACACCTTC	CASSPTGQLKGYTF
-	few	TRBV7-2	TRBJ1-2	TGTGCCAGCAGCCTGCCGACGGATTACTATGGCTACACCTTC	CASSLPTDYYGYTF
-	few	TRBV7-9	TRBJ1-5	TGTGCCAGCAGCTTGACAGCAGGTCAGCCCCAGCATTTT	CASSLTAGQPQHF
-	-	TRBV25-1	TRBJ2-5	TGTGCCAGCAGTCGACAGGTCCAAGAGACCCAGTACTTC	CASSRQVQETQYF
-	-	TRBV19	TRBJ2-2	TGTGCCAGTAGTATAGGCAGGGATTACGGGGAGCTGTTTTTT	CASSIGRDYGELFF
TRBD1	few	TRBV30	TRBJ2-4	TGTGCCTGGACGGACAGGGCGGCCAAAAACATTCAGTACTTC	CAWTDRAAKNIQYF
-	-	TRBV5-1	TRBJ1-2	TGCGCCAGCAGCTTTGTCGACCAAAGCTATGGCTACACCTTC	CASSFVDQSYGYTF
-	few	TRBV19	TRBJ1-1	TGTGCCACCCAAATCTCGCATGAAGCTTTCTTT	CATQISHEAFF
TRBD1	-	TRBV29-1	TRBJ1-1	TGCAGCGTTGAGGGACAGGGCCTGGGCACTGAAGCTTTCTTT	CSVEGQGLGTEAFF